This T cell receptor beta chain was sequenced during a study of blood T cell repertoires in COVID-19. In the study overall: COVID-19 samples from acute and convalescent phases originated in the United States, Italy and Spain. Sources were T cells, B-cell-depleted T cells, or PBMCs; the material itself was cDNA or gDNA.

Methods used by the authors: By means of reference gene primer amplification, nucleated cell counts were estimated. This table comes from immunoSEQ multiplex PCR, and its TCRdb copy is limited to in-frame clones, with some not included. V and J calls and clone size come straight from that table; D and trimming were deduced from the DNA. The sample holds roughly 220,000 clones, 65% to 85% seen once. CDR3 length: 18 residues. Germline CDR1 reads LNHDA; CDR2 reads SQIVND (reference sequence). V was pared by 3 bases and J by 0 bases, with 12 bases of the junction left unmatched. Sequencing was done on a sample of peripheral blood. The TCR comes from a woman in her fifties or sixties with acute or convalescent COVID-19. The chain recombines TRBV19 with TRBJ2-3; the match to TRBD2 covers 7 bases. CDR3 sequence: CASSMEGLAVPSTDTQYF. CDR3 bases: TGTGCCAGTAGTATGGAAGGGCTAGCGGTACCTAGCACAGATACGCAGTATTTT.